This TCR beta chain was obtained from a study of identical twins. TCRdb ran MiXCR on the 5' RACE reads and lists one entry per CDR3 protein. The sample contains roughly 240,000 distinct CDR3 sequences, roughly 7% of which appear only once. This clonotype was recorded a few times. The data were also submitted as part of a second study, on yellow fever vaccine responses in identical twins.

The source is a woman between 18 and 29 years old in good health. The sample was memory (CD45RO+) T cells sorted from blood.

In DNA form, the CDR3 reads TGCGCCAGCAGCTTATCTGCTAGCGGGAGGGCCACCAACTACAATGAGCAGTTCTTC. Residues: CASSLSASGRATNYNEQFF. J is TRBJ2-1 and V is TRBV5-1, with 12 bases lining up with TRBD2. CDR3 length: 19 residues. Germline trimming cut 2 bases from V and 3 bases from J; bases unmatched to any gene: 12. From germline, CDR1 is SGHRS and CDR2 YFSETQ.